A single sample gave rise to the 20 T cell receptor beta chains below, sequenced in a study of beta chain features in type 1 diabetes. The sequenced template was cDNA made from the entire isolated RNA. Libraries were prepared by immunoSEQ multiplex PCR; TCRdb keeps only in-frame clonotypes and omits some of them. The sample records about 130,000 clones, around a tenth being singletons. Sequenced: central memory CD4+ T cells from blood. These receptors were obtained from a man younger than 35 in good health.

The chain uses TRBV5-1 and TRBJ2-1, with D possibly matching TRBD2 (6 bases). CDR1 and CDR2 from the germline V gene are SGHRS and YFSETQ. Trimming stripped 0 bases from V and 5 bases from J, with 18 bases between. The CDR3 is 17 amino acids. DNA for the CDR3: TGCGCCAGCAGCTTGGCCGTTTCTTCCGGGGGTAACAATGAGCAGTTCTTC. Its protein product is CASSLAVSSGGNNEQFF.

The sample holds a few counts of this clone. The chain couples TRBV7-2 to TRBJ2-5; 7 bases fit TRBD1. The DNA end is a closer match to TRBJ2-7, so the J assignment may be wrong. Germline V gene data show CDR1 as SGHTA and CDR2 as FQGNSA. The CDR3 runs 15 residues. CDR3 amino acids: CASSLSHGTAYEQYF. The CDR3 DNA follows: TGTGCCAGCAGCTTATCTCACGGGACAGCCTACGAGCAGTACTTC.

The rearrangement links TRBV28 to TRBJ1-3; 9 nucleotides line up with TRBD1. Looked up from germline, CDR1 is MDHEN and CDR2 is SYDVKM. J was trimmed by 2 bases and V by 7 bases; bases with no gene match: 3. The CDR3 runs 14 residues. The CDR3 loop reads CASKGQGTGNTIYF. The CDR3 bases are TGTGCCAGCAAGGGACAGGGCACTGGAAACACCATATATTTT.

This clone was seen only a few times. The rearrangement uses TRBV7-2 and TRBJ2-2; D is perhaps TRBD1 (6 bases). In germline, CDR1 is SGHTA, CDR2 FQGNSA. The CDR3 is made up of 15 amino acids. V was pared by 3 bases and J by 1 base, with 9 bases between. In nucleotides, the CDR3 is TGTGCCAGCAGCTTTGGGACACAGAACACCGGGGAGCTGTTTTTT. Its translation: CASSFGTQNTGELFF.

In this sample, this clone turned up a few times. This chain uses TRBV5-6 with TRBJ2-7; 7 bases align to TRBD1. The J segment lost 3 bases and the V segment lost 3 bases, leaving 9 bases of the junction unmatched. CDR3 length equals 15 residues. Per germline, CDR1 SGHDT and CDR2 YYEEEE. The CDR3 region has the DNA TGTGCCAGCAGCTACCTGGTCGGGACAGACTACGAGCAGTACTTC. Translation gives CASSYLVGTDYEQYF.

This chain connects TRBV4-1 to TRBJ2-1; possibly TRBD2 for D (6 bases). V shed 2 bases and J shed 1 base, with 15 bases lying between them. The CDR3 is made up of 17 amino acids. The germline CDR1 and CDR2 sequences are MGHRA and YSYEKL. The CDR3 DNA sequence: TGCGCCAGCAGCCAAATCCCCGGGACTCCTTCCTACAATGAGCAGTTCTTC. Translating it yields CASSQIPGTPSYNEQFF.

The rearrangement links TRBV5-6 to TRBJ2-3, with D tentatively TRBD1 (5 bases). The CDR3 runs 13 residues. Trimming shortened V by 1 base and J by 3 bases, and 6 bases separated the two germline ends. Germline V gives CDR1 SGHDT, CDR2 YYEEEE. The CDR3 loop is CASSLQGTDTQYF. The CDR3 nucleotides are TGTGCCAGCAGCTTGCAGGGTACAGATACGCAGTATTTT. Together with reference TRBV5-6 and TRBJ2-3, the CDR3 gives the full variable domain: DAGVTQSPTHLIKTRGQQVTLRCSPKSGHDTVSWYQQALGQGPQFIFQYYEEEERQRGNFPDRFSGHQFPNYSSELNVNALLLGDSALYLCASSLQGTDTQYFGPGTRLTVL.

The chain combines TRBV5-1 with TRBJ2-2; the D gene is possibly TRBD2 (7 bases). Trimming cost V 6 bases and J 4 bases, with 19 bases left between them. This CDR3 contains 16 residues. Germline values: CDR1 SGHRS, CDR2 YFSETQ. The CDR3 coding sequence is TGCGCCAGCATCCACACTGCGGGGGCTGGCACCGGGGAGCTGTTTTTT. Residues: CASIHTAGAGTGELFF.

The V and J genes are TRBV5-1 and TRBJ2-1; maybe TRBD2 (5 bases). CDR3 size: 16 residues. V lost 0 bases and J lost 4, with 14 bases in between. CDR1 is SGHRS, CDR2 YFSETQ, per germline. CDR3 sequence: CASSLAVDFLYNEQFF. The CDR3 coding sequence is TGCGCCAGCAGCTTGGCGGTGGACTTTTTATACAATGAGCAGTTCTTC.

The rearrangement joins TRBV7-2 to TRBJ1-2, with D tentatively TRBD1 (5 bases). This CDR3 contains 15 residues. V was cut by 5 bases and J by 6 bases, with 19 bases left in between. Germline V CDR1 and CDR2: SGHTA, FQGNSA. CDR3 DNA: TGTGCCAGCAGCCCAACTGTCGGGCAGGGAAATGGCTACACCTTC. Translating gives CASSPTVGQGNGYTF.

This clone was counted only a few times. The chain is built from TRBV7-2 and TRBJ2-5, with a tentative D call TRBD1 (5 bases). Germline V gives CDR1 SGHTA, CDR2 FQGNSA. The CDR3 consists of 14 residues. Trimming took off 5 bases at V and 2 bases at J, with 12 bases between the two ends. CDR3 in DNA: TGTGCCAGCAGCGGGCAAAAGGGGCAAGAGACCCAGTACTTC. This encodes CASSGQKGQETQYF.

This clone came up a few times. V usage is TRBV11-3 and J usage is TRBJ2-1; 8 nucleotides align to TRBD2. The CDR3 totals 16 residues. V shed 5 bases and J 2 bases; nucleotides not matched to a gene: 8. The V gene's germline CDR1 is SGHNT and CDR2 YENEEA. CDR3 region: CASSPREGLAYNEQFF. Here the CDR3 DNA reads TGTGCCAGCAGCCCCCGGGAGGGACTCGCCTACAATGAGCAGTTCTTC. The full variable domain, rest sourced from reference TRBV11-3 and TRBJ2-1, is EAGVVQSPRYKIIEKKQPVAFWCNPISGHNTLYWYLQNLGQGPELLIRYENEEAVDDSQLPKDRFSAERLKGVDSTLKIQPAELGDSAVYLCASSPREGLAYNEQFFGPGTRLTVL.

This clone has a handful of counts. The chain's CDR3 is CASSPSITDTQYF. CDR3 in DNA: TGTGCCAGCTCACCGAGCATTACAGATACGCAGTATTTT. J is TRBJ2-3 and V is TRBV18; unclear D gene. The CDR3 runs 13 residues. Trimming stripped 3 bases from V and 3 bases from J, with 7 bases between. Germline CDR1 reads KGHSH; CDR2 reads LQKENI. The variable domain in full, with the rest retrieved from reference TRBV18 and TRBJ2-3, is NAGVMQNPRHLVRRRGQEARLRCSPMKGHSHVYWYRQLPEEGLKFMVYLQKENIIDESGMPKERFSAEFPKEGPSILRIQQVVRGDSAAYFCASSPSITDTQYFGPGTRLTVL.

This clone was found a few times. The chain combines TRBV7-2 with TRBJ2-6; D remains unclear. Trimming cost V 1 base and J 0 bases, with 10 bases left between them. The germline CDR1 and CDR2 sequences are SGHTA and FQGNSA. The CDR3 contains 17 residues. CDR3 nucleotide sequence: TGTGCCAGCAGCTTAGAGTTCTCTACCTCTGGGGCCAACGTCCTGACTTTC. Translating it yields CASSLEFSTSGANVLTF.

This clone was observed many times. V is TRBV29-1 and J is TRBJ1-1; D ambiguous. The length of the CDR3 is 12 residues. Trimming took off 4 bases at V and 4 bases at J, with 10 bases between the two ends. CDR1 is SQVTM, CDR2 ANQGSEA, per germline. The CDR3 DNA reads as TGCAGCGTTGTGGGAGGAGGCACTGAAGCTTTCTTT. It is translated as CSVVGGGTEAFF.

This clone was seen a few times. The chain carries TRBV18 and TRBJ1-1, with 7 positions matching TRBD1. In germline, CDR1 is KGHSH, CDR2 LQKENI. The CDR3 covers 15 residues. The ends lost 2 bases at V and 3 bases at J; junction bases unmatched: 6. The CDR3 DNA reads TGTGCCAGCTCACCAAGACAGGGTCGTGACACTGAAGCTTTCTTT. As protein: CASSPRQGRDTEAFF.

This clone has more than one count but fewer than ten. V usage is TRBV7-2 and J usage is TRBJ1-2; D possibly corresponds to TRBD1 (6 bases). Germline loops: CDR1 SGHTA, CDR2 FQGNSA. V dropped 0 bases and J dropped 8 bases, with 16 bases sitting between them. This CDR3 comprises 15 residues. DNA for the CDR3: TGTGCCAGCAGCTTAGCGAACAGGGTTGGGGGAGGCTACACCTTC. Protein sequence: CASSLANRVGGGYTF.

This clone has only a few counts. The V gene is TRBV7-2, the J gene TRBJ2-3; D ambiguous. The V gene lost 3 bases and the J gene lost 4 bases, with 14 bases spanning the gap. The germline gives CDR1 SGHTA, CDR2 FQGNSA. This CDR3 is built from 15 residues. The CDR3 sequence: CASSFMSTVSDTQYF. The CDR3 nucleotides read TGTGCCAGCAGCTTCATGAGCACTGTCTCAGATACGCAGTATTTT.

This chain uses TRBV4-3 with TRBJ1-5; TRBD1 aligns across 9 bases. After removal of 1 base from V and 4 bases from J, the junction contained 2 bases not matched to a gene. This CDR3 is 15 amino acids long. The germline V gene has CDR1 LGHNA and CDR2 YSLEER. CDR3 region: CASSQGTGANQPQHF. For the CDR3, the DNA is TGCGCCAGCAGCCAAGGGACAGGGGCTAATCAGCCCCAGCATTTT.

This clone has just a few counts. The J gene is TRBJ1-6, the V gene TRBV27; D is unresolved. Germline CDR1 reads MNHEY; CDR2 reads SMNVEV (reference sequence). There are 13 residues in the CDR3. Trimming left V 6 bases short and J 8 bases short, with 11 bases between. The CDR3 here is CASSLRDYSPLHF. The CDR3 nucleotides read TGTGCCAGCAGCCTACGCGACTATTCACCCCTCCACTTT.